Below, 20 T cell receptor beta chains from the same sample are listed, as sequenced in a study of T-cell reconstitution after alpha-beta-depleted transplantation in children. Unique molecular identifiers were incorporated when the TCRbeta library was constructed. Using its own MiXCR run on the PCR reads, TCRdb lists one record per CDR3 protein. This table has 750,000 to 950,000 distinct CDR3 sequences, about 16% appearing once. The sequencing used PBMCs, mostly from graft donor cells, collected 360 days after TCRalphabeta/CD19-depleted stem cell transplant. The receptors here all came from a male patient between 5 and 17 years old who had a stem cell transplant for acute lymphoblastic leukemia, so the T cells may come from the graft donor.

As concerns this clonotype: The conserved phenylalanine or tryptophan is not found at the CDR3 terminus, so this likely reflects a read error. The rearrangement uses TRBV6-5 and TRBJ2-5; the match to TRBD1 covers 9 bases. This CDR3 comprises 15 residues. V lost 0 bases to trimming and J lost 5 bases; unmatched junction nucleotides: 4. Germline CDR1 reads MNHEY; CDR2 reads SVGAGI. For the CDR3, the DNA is TGTGCCAGCAGTTACTCGGACAGGGGCATGGAGACCCAGTACATC. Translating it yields CASSYSDRGMETQYI.

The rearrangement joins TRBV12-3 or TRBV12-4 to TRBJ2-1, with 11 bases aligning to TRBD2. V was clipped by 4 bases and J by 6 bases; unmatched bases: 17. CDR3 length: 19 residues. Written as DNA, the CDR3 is TGTGCCAGCAGTTCGGACGCCATTCGACTAGCGGGGAGCCCCAATGAGCAGTTCTTC. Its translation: CASSSDAIRLAGSPNEQFF.

The CDR3 nucleotides read TGTGCCAGCAGTTTAGGCGACAGTGGCTCCTATAATTCACCCCTCCACTTT. Protein sequence: CASSLGDSGSYNSPLHF. The V call is TRBV12-3 or TRBV12-4, the J call TRBJ1-6; tentatively, D is TRBD1 (5 bases). Trimming took off 1 base at V and 0 bases at J, with 10 bases between the two ends. The CDR3 length is 17 residues.

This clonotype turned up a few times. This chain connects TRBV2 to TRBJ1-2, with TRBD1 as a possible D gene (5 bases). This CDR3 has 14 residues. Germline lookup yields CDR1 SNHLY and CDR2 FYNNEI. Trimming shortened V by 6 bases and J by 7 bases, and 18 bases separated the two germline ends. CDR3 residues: CASRATVGRGGYTF. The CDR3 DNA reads TGTGCCAGCAGGGCTACAGTTGGAAGGGGTGGCTACACCTTC.

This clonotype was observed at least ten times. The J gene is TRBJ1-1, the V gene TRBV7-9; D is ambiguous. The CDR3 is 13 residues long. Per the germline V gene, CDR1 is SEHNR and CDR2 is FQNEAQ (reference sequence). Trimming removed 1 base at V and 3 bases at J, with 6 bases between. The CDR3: CASSLDGYTEAFF. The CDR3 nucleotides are TGTGCCAGCAGCTTAGACGGGTACACTGAAGCTTTCTTT.

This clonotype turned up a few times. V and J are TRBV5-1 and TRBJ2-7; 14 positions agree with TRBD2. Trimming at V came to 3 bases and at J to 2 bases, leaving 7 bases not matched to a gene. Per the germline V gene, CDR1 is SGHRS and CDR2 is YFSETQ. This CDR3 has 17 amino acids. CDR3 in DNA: TGCGCCAGCAGCTCGGGACTAGCGGGAGTTCGAGCCTACGAGCAGTACTTC. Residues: CASSSGLAGVRAYEQYF.

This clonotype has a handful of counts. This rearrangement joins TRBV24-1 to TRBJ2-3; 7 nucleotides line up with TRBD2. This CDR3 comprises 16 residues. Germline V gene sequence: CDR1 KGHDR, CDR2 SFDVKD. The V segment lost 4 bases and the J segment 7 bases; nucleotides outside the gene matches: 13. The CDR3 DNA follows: TGTGCCACCAGTGACCCACGGCGGGAGACGATGAATACGCAGTATTTT. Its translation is CATSDPRRETMNTQYF.

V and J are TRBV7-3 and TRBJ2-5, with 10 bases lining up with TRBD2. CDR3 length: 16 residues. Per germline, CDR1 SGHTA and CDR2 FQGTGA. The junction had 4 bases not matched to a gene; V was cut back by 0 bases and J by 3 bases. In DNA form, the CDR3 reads TGTGCCAGCAGCTTAACAATACTAGCGGGAAAAGAGACCCAGTACTTC. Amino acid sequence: CASSLTILAGKETQYF.

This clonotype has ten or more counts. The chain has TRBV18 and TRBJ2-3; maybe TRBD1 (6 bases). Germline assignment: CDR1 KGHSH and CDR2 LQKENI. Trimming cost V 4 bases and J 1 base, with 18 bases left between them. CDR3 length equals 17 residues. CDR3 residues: CASSRYLNRERTDTQYF. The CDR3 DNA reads TGTGCCAGCTCACGATACCTCAACAGGGAACGCACAGATACGCAGTATTTT.

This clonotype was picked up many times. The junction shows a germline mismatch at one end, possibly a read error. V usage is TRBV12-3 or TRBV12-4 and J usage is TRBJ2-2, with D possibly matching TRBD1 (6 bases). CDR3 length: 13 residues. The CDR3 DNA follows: TGTGCCAGCAGACAGGGCCCCACCCGGGAGCTGTTTTTT. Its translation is CASRQGPTRELFF.

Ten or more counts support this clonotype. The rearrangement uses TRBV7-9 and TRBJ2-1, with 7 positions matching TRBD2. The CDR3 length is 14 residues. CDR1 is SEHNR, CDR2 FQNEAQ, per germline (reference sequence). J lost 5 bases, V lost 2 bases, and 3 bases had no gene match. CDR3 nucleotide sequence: TGTGCCAGCAGCTTACCGGGAGGAGACAATGAGCAGTTCTTC. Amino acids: CASSLPGGDNEQFF.

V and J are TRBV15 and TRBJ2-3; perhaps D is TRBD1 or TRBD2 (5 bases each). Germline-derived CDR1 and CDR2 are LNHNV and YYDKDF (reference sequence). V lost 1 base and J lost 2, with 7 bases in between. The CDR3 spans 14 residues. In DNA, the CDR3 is TGTGCCACCAGCAGAGCGGGGCTCACAGATACGCAGTATTTT. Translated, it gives CATSRAGLTDTQYF. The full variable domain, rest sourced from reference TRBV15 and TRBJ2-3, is DAMVIQNPRYQVTQFGKPVTLSCSQTLNHNVMYWYQQKSSQAPKLLFHYYDKDFNNEADTPDNFQSRRPNTSFCFLDIRSPGLGDTAMYLCATSRAGLTDTQYFGPGTRLTVL.

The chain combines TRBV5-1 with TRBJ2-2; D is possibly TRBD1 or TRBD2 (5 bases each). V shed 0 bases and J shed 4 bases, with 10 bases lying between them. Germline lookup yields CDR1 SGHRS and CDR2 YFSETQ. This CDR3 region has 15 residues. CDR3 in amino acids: CASSLAPGSTGELFF. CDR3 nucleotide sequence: TGCGCCAGCAGCTTGGCCCCAGGGAGCACCGGGGAGCTGTTTTTT.

CDR3 residues: CASTLFAIYEQYF. The CDR3 DNA reads TGTGCCAGCACCCTCTTCGCCATCTACGAGCAGTACTTC. This chain links TRBV2 with TRBJ2-7; D is uncertain. Germline CDR1 and CDR2: SNHLY and FYNNEI. Between the trimmed V and J ends, which lost 7 bases and 3 bases, there was a span of 13 bases. The length of the CDR3 is 13 residues.

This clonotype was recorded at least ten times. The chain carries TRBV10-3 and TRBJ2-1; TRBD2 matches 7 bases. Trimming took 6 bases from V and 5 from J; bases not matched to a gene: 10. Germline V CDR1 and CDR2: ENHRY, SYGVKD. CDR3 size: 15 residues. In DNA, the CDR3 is TGTGCCATCAGGTATAGGGAGGGCCTAGACAATGAGCAGTTCTTC. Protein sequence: CAIRYREGLDNEQFF.

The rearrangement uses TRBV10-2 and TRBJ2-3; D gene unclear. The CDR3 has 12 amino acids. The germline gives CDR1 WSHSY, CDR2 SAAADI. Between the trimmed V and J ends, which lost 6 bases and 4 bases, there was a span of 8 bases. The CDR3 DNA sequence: TGCGCCAGCAGGCCCTATTCAGATACGCAGTATTTT. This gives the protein CASRPYSDTQYF.

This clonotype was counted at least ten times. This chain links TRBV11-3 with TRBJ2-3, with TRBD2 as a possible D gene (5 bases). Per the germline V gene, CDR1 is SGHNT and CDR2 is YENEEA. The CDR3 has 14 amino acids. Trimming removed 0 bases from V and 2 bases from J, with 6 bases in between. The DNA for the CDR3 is TGTGCCAGCAGCTTAGACGGGAACACAGATACGCAGTATTTT. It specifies CASSLDGNTDTQYF.

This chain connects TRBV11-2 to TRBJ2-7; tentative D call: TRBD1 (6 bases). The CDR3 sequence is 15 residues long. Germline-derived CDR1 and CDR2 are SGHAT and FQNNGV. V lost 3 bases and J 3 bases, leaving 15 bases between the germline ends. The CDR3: CASSLIDRPDYEQYF. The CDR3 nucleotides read TGTGCCAGCAGCTTGATTGACAGGCCCGACTACGAGCAGTACTTC.

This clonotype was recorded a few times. The CDR3 bases are TGTGCCAGCAGCCAGCCCGGGCAGGGGGTCAGCGAGCAGTACTTC. It is translated as CASSQPGQGVSEQYF. The J gene is TRBJ2-7, the V gene TRBV3-1; 7 nucleotides line up with TRBD1. Per germline, CDR1 LGHDT and CDR2 YNNKEL (reference sequence). The V gene end was trimmed by 3 bases and the J gene end by 6 bases; junction bases not matched to a gene: 11. The CDR3 contains 15 residues.

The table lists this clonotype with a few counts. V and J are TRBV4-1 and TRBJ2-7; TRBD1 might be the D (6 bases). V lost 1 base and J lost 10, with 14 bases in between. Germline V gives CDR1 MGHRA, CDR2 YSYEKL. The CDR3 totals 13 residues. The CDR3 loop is CASSQAYREQQYF. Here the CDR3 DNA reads TGCGCCAGCAGCCAAGCCTACAGGGAGCAACAGTACTTC.